The 13 T cell receptor beta chains below come from one sample, sequenced in a study of cytomegalovirus exposure and HLA in healthy donors (dated by TCRdb to the late 2010s). The library came from the immunoSEQ multiplex PCR assay. For the multiplex PCR, a mixture combining 60 forward primers for TCR Vbeta segments and 13 reverse primers for TCR Jbeta segments was used. TCRdb holds this immuneACCESS table with in-frame rearrangements only. Some clones are missing; in checked studies, unresolved V genes explain under half, and the rest has no known cause. For this sample, the table gives about 160,000 clones. The ten largest clonotypes hold about 2.2% of the sample. Specimen: PBMCs. These receptors all come from a man aged 30-40 years in good health and CMV-seronegative.

This rearrangement joins TRBV18 to TRBJ1-5; the D is unclear. V lost 3 bases and J lost 8, with 11 bases in between. CDR3 size: 13 residues. The V gene's germline CDR1 is KGHSH and CDR2 LQKENI. In DNA, the CDR3 is TGTGCCAGCTCACCGAGCCACCGCGAGCCCCAGCATTTT. Its protein product is CASSPSHREPQHF. Drawing the rest from reference TRBV18 and TRBJ1-5, the complete variable domain is NAGVMQNPRHLVRRRGQEARLRCSPMKGHSHVYWYRQLPEEGLKFMVYLQKENIIDESGMPKERFSAEFPKEGPSILRIQQVVRGDSAAYFCASSPSHREPQHFGDGTRLSIL.

The V and J genes are TRBV2 and TRBJ1-1; D is uncertain. Germline CDR1 and CDR2: SNHLY and FYNNEI. This CDR3 comprises 14 residues. V lost 3 bases and J 1 base, leaving 9 bases between the germline ends. CDR3 residues: CASSELEPNTEAFF. CDR3 nucleotides: TGTGCCAGCAGTGAGTTGGAGCCGAACACTGAAGCTTTCTTT.

The chain links TRBV4-2 to TRBJ2-7, with TRBD1 as a possible D gene (6 bases). The V end lost 4 bases, the J end lost 2 bases, and 18 bases lay between the germline ends. From germline, CDR1 is LGHNA and CDR2 YNFKEQ. The CDR3 is 16 residues long. The CDR3 nucleotides are TGTGCCAGCAGCCGAGAGGGACATCGAGGAACCTACGAGCAGTACTTC. This codes for CASSREGHRGTYEQYF.

The chain carries TRBV5-5 and TRBJ1-1; TRBD1 is a possible D gene (6 bases). Germline V gene data show CDR1 as SGHKS and CDR2 as YYEKEE (reference sequence). V gave up 5 bases and J gave up 1 base, with 21 bases separating them. This CDR3 spans 17 amino acids. The CDR3: CASRPLQGRGSNTEAFF. The CDR3, as DNA: TGTGCCAGCAGACCTTTACAGGGACGGGGTTCGAACACTGAAGCTTTCTTT.

The chain combines TRBV6-1 with TRBJ2-7, with 8 bases identical to TRBD1. The CDR3 runs 15 residues. Germline V lookup: CDR1 MNHNS, CDR2 SASEGT. The J segment lost 4 bases and the V segment lost 11 bases, leaving 16 bases of the junction unmatched. CDR3 coding DNA: TGTGCCTCGACCAACCGGGACAGGATAAATTACGAGCAGTACTTC. Translated: CASTNRDRINYEQYF.

The V and J genes are TRBV5-6 and TRBJ2-5, with 8 bases identical to TRBD2. The DNA end is more similar to TRBJ2-7, so the J call may be wrong. Germline CDR1 SGHDT, CDR2 YYEEEE. The CDR3 is made up of 14 amino acids. CDR3 in DNA: TGTGCCAGCAGCTTGAGCGGGAGAATCTACGAGCAGTACTTC. It is translated as CASSLSGRIYEQYF.

This rearrangement joins TRBV4-1 to TRBJ2-1; 7 positions match TRBD2. The V segment lost 1 base and the J segment 8 bases; nucleotides outside the gene matches: 5. This CDR3 region has 14 residues. Germline loops: CDR1 MGHRA, CDR2 YSYEKL. The CDR3 protein is CASSQVASGYEQFF. CDR3 bases: TGCGCCAGCAGCCAAGTAGCTAGCGGCTATGAGCAGTTCTTC.

This chain joins TRBV10-1 and TRBJ2-1, with TRBD2 matching 10 bases. Germline V lookup: CDR1 WNHNN, CDR2 SYGVQD (reference sequence). The V and J ends lost 5 bases and 2 bases, in that order; junction bases with no gene match: 9. The length of the CDR3 is 17 residues. CDR3 loop: CASSYSSGRGTYNEQFF. The CDR3 nucleotides read TGCGCCAGCAGTTATTCCAGCGGGAGGGGAACCTACAATGAGCAGTTCTTC.

This sequence joins TRBV27 and TRBJ2-2; 8 bases are a match to TRBD1. The CDR3 contains 16 residues. In germline, CDR1 is MNHEY, CDR2 SMNVEV (reference sequence). V lost 1 base to trimming and J lost 4 bases; unmatched junction nucleotides: 5. The CDR3 loop is CASSLWGDRGTGELFF. The CDR3 DNA sequence: TGTGCCAGCAGTTTATGGGGAGACAGGGGCACCGGGGAGCTGTTTTTT.

The rearrangement uses TRBV29-1 and TRBJ2-3; the match to TRBD2 covers 13 bases. CDR1 and CDR2 from the germline V gene are SQVTM and ANQGSEA. J was trimmed by 5 bases and V by 1 base; bases with no gene match: 0. There are 14 residues in the CDR3. This CDR3 is CSVEGTSGRDTQYF. The CDR3 coding sequence is TGCAGCGTTGAAGGGACTAGCGGGAGAGATACGCAGTATTTT.

The chain employs TRBV6-1 and TRBJ2-1; D gene ambiguous. The germline V gene encodes CDR1 MNHNS and CDR2 SASEGT. This CDR3 has 14 amino acids. Between the trimmed V and J ends, which lost 3 bases and 6 bases, there was a span of 12 bases. As DNA, the CDR3 is TGTGCCAGCAGTGACTCTGAGGCGAGCAATGAGCAGTTCTTC. Its translation: CASSDSEASNEQFF.

The CDR3 is CASSPDLWTGPDTQYF. The CDR3 coding sequence is TGTGCCAGCAGCCCCGATCTCTGGACAGGCCCCGATACGCAGTATTTT. The V call is TRBV7-2, the J call TRBJ2-3, with TRBD1 matching 7 bases. V trimming: 5 bases; J trimming: 6 bases; junction bases outside the gene matches: 14. Looked up from germline, CDR1 is SGHTA and CDR2 is FQGNSA. The CDR3 extends over 16 amino acids.

This chain joins TRBV7-8 and TRBJ1-5, with D tentatively TRBD1 (5 bases). CDR1 SGHVS and CDR2 FQNEAQ come from the germline V gene. The CDR3 is made up of 15 amino acids. Trimming removed 4 bases at V and 9 bases at J, with 19 bases between. CDR3 residues: CASSSFQTGVGPQHF. For the CDR3, the DNA is TGTGCCAGCAGCTCGTTCCAAACAGGCGTAGGGCCCCAGCATTTT. Based on the CDR3 plus reference TRBV7-8 and TRBJ1-5, the full variable domain is GAGVSQSPRYKVAKRGQDVALRCDPISGHVSLFWYQQALGQGPEFLTYFQNEAQLDKSGLPSDRFFAERPEGSVSTLKIQRTQQEDSAVYLCASSSFQTGVGPQHFGDGTRLSIL.